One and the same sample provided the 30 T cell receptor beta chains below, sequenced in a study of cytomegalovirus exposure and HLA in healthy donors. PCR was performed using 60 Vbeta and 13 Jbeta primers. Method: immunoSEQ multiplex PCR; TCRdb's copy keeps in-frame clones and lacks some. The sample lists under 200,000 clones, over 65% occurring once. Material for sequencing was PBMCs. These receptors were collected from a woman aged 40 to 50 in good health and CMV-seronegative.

CDR3 in DNA: TGTGCCAGCAGCTTAGGGGCAGGGGTTGACGAGCAGTACTTC. The encoded protein is CASSLGAGVDEQYF. The chain uses TRBV7-6 and TRBJ2-5, with D maybe TRBD1 (6 bases). TRBJ2-7 explains the end of the DNA better; the J call may be wrong. Germline V gives CDR1 SGHVS, CDR2 FNYEAQ. This CDR3 is 14 amino acids long.

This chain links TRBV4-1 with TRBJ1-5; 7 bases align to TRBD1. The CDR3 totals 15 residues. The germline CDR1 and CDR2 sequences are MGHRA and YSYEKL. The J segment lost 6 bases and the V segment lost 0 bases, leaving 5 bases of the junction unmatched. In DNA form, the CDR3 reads TGCGCCAGCAGCCAAGATACAGGGGAAGGTCAGCCCCAGCATTTT. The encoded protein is CASSQDTGEGQPQHF.

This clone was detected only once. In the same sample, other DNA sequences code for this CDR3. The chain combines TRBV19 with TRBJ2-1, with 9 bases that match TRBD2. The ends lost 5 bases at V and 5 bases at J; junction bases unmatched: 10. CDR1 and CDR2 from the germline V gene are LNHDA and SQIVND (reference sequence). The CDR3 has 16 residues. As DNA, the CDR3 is TGTGCCAGTAGTCTCTTTTTAGCGGGGGATAACAATGAGCAGTTCTTC. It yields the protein CASSLFLAGDNNEQFF.

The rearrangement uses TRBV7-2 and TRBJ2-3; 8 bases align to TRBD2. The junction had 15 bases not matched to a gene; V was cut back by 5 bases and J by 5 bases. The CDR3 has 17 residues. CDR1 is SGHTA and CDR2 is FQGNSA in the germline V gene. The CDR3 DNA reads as TGTGCCAGCAGCCTGGGGCTAGCGGGCGTGGCGGGAGATACGCAGTATTTT. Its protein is CASSLGLAGVAGDTQYF.

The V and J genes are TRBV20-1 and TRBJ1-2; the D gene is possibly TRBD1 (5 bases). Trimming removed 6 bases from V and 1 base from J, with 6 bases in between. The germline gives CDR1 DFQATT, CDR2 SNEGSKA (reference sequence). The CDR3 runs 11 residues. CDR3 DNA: TGCAGTGCCCAGGGTAACTATGGCTACACCTTC. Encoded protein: CSAQGNYGYTF.

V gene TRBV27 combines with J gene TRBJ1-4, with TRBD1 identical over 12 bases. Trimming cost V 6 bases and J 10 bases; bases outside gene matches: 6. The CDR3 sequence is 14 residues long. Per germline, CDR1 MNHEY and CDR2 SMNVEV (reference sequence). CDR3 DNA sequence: TGTGCCAGCAGGGCTCCGGGACAGGGGGCAAAACTGTTTTTT. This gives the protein CASRAPGQGAKLFF.

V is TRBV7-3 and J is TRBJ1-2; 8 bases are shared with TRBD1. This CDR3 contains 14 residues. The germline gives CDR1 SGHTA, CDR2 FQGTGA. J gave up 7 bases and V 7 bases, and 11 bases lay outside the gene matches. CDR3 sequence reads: CASTQRGTGLGYTF. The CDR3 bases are TGTGCCAGCACCCAGAGGGGGACAGGTCTTGGCTACACCTTC.

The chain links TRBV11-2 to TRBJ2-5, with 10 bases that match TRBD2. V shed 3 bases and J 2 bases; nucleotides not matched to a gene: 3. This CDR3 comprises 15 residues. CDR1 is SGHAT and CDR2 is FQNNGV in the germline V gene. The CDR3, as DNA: TGTGCCAGCAGCTTTAGCGGGGGGTTTCAAGAGACCCAGTACTTC. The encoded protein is CASSFSGGFQETQYF. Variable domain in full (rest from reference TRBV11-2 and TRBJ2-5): EAGVAQSPRYKIIEKRQSVAFWCNPISGHATLYWYQQILGQGPKLLIQFQNNGVVDDSQLPKDRFSAERLKGVDSTLKIQPAKLEDSAVYLCASSFSGGFQETQYFGPGTRLLVL.

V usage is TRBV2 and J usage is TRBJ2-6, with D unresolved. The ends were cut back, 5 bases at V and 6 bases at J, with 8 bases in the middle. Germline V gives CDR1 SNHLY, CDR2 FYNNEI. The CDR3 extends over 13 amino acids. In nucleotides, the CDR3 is TGTGCCAGCAGTACTCTTGCGGCCAACGTCCTGACTTTC. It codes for CASSTLAANVLTF.

The CDR3 DNA sequence: TGTGCCAGCAGGGGGGACAGTTACGAGCAGTACTTC. This gives the protein CASRGDSYEQYF. The rearrangement joins TRBV2 to TRBJ2-7, with TRBD1 matching 7 bases. Germline loops: CDR1 SNHLY, CDR2 FYNNEI. The CDR3 runs 12 residues. Trimming took 6 bases from V and 4 from J; bases not matched to a gene: 3.

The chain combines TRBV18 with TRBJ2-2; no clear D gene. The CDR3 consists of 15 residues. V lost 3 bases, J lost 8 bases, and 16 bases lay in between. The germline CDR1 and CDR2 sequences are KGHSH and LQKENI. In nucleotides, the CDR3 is TGTGCCAGCTCACCGGTCACATCCCTAGTGGGGGAGCTGTTTTTT. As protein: CASSPVTSLVGELFF.

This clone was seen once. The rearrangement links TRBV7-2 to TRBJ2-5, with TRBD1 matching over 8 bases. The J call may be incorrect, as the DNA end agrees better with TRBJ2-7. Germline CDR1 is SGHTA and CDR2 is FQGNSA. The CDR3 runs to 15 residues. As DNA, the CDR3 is TGTGCCAGCAGCTTAGGCGGGACAGGAGCCTACGAGCAGTACTTC. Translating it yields CASSLGGTGAYEQYF.

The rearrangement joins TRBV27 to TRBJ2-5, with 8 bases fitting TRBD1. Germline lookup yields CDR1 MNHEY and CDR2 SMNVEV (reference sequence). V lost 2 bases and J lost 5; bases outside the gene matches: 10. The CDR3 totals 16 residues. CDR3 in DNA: TGTGCCAGCAGTTTAACCCGACAGGGGAGTGGCGAGACCCAGTACTTC. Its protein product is CASSLTRQGSGETQYF.

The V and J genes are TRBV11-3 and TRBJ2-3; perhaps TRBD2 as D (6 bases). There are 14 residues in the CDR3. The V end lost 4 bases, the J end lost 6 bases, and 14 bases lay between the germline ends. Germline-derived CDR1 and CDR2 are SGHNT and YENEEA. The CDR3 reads CASSSYSGVDTQYF. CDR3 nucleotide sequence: TGTGCCAGCAGCTCATATTCGGGGGTGGATACGCAGTATTTT.

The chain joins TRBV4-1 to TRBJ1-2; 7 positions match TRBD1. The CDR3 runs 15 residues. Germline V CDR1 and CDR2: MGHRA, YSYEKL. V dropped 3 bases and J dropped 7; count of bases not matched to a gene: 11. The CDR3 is CASSQRLDRATGYTF. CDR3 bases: TGCGCCAGCAGCCAGCGCCTCGACAGGGCGACTGGCTACACCTTC.

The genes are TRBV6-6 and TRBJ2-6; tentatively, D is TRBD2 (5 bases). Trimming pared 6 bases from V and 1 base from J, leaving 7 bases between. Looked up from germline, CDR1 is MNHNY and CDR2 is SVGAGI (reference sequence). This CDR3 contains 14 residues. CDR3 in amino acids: CASRRTSGANVLTF. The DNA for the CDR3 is TGTGCCAGCAGAAGGACTTCTGGGGCCAACGTCCTGACTTTC.

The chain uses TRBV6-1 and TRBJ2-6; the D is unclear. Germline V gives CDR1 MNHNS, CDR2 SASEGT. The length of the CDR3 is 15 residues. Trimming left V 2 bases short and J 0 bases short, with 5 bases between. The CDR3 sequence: CASSEYSSGANVLTF. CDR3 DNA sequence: TGTGCCAGCAGTGAATACAGCTCTGGGGCCAACGTCCTGACTTTC.

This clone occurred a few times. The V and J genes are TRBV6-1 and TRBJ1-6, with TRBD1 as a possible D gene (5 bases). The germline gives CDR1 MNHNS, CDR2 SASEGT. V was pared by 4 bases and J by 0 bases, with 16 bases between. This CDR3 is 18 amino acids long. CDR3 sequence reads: CASSAGRQGVSYNSPLHF. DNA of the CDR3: TGTGCCAGCAGTGCAGGGCGGCAGGGCGTCTCCTATAATTCACCCCTCCACTTT.

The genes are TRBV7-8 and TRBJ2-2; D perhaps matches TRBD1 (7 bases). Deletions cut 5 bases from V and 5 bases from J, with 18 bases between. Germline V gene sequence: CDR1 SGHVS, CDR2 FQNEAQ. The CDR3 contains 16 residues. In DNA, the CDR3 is TGTGCCAGCAGCCGCGGGACAGACAGAGGGACCGGGGAGCTGTTTTTT. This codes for CASSRGTDRGTGELFF.

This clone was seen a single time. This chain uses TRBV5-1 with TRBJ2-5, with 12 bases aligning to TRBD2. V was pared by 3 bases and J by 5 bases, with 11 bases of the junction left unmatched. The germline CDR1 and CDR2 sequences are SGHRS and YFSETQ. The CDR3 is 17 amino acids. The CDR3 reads CASSYPGLAGGRETQYF. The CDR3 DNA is TGCGCCAGCAGCTATCCCGGCCTAGCGGGGGGGCGGGAGACCCAGTACTTC. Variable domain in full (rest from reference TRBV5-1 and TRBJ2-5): KAGVTQTPRYLIKTRGQQVTLSCSPISGHRSVSWYQQTPGQGLQFLFEYFSETQRNKGNFPGRFSGRQFSNSRSEMNVSTLELGDSALYLCASSYPGLAGGRETQYFGPGTRLLVL.

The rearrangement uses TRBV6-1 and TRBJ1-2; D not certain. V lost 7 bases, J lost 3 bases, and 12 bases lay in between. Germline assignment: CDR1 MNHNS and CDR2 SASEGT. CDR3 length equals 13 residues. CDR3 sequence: CASTIVQDYGYTF. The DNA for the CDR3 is TGTGCCAGCACTATCGTGCAGGACTATGGCTACACCTTC.

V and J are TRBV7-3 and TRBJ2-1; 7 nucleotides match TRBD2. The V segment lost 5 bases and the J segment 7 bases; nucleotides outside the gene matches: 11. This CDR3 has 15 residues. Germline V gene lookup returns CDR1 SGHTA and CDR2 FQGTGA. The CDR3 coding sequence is TGTGCCAGCAGCCCCGGGACTATTCCCTTTAATGAGCAGTTCTTC. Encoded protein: CASSPGTIPFNEQFF.

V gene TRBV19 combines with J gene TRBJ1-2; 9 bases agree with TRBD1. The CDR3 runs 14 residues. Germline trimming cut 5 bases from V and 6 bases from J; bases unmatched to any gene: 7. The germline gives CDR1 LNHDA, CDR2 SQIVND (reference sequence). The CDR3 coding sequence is TGTGCCAGTAGTCCATGGGACAGGGTCGATGGCTACACCTTC. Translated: CASSPWDRVDGYTF.

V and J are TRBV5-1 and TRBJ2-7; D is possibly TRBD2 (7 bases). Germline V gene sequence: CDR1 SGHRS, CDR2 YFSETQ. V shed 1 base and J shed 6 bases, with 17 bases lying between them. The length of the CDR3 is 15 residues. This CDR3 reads CASSLIGGVPPEQYF. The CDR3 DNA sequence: TGCGCCAGCAGCTTGATAGGGGGGGTACCACCCGAGCAGTACTTC.

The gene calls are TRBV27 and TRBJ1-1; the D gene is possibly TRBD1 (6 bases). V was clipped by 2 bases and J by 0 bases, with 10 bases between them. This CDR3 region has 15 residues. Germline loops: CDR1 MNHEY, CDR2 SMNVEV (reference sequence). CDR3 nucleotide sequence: TGTGCCAGCAGTTTAGGGGGCGGAATGAACACTGAAGCTTTCTTT. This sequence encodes CASSLGGGMNTEAFF.

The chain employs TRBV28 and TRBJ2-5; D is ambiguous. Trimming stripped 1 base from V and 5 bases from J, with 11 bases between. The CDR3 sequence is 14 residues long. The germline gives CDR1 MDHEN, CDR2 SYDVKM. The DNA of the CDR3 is TGTGCCAGCAGTTTATATACGTCCCGGGAGACCCAGTACTTC. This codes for CASSLYTSRETQYF. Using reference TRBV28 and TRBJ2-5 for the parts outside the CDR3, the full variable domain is DVKVTQSSRYLVKRTGEKVFLECVQDMDHENMFWYRQDPGLGLRLIYFSYDVKMKEKGDIPEGYSVSREKKERFSLILESASTNQTSMYLCASSLYTSRETQYFGPGTRLLVL.

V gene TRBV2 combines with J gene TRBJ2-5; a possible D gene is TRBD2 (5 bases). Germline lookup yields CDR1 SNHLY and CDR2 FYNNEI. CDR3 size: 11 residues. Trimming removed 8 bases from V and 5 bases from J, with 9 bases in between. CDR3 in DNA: TGTGCCAGCCCTGAGGGCGAGACCCAGTACTTC. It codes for CASPEGETQYF.

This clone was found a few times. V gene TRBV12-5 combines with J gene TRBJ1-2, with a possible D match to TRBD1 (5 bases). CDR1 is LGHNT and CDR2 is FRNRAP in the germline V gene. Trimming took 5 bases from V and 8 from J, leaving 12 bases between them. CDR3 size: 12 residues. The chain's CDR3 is CASGGALGGYTF. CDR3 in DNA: TGTGCTAGTGGTGGGGCCCTTGGGGGCTACACCTTC. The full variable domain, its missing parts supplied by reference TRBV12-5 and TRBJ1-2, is DARVTQTPRHKVTEMGQEVTMRCQPILGHNTVFWYRQTMMQGLELLAYFRNRAPLDDSGMPKDRFSAEMPDATLATLKIQPSEPRDSAVYFCASGGALGGYTFGSGTRLTVV.

The CDR3 protein is CASSLLGATGELFF. The CDR3, as DNA: TGTGCCAGCAGCTTATTAGGGGCGACCGGGGAGCTGTTTTTT. The rearrangement links TRBV11-2 to TRBJ2-2; D possibly corresponds to TRBD1 (5 bases). CDR3 length equals 14 residues. CDR1 is SGHAT, CDR2 FQNNGV, per germline. V was cut by 2 bases and J by 5 bases, with 9 bases left in between.

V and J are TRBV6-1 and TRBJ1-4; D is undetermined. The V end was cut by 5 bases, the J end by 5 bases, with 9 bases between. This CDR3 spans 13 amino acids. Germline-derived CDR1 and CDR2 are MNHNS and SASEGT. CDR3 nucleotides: TGTGCCAGCAGTACCCGGGGAAATGAAAAACTGTTTTTT. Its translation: CASSTRGNEKLFF.